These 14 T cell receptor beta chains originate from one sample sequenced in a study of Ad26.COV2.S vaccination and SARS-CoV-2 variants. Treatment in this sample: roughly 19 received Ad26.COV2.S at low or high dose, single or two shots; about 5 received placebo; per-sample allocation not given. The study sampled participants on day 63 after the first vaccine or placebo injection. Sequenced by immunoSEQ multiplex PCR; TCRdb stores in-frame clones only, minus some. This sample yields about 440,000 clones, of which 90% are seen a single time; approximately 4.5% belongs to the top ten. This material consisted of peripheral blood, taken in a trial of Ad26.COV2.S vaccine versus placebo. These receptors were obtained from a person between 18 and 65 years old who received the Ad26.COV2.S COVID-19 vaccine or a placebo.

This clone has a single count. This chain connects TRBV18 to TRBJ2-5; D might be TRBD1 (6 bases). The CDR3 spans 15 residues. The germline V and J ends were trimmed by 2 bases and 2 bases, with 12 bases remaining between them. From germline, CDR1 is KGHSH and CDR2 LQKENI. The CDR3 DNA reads TGTGCCAGCTCACCAGGGGGCCAGGTTCAAGAGACCCAGTACTTC. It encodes CASSPGGQVQETQYF. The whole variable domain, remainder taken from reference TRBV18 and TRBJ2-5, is NAGVMQNPRHLVRRRGQEARLRCSPMKGHSHVYWYRQLPEEGLKFMVYLQKENIIDESGMPKERFSAEFPKEGPSILRIQQVVRGDSAAYFCASSPGGQVQETQYFGPGTRLLVL.

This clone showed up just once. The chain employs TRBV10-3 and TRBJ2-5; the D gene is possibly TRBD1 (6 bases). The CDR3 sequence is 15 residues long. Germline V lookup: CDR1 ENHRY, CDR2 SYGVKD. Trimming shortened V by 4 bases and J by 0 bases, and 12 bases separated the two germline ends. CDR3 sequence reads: CAISGTQGYQETQYF. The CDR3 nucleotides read TGTGCCATCAGTGGGACCCAGGGGTACCAAGAGACCCAGTACTTC.

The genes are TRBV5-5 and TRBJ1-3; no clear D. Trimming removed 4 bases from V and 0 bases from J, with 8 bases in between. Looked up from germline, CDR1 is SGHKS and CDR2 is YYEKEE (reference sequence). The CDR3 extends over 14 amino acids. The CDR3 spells CASSLFSSGNTIYF. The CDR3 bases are TGTGCCAGCAGCCTATTCAGCTCTGGAAACACCATATATTTT.

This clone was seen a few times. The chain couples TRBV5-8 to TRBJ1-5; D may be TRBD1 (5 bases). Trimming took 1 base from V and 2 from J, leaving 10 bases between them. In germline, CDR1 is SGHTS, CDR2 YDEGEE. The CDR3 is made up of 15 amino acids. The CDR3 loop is CASSLRGYRNQPQHF. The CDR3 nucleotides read TGTGCCAGCAGCTTGAGGGGATATCGCAATCAGCCCCAGCATTTT.

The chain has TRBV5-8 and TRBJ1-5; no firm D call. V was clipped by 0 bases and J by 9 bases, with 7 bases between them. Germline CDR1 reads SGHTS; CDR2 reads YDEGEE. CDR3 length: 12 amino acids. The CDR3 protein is CASSLVLLPQHF. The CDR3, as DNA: TGTGCCAGCAGCTTGGTACTGCTGCCCCAGCATTTT.

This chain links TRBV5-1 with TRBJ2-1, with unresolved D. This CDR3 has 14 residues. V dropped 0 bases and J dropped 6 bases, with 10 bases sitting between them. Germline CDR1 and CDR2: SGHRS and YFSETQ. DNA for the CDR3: TGCGCCAGCAGCTTGGAGGCTTCGTTCAATGAGCAGTTCTTC. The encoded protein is CASSLEASFNEQFF.

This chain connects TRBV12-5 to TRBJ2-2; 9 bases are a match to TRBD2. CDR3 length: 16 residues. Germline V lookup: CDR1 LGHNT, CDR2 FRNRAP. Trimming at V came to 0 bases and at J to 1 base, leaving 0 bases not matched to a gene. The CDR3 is CASGLVAGGNTGELFF. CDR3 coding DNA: TGTGCTAGTGGTTTGGTAGCGGGAGGGAACACCGGGGAGCTGTTTTTT.

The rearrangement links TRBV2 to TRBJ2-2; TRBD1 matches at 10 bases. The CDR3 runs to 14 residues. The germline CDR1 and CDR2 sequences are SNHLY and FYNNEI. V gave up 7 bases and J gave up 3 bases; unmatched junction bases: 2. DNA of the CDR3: TGTGCCAGCACGGGACAGGGGTACACCGGGGAGCTGTTTTTT. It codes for CASTGQGYTGELFF.

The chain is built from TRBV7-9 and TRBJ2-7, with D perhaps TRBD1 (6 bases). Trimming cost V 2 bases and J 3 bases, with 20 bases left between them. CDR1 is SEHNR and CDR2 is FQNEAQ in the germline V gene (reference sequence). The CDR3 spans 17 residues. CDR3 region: CASSLSSRHRELYEQYF. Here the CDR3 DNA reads TGTGCCAGCAGCTTATCCTCCCGCCACAGGGAACTCTACGAGCAGTACTTC.

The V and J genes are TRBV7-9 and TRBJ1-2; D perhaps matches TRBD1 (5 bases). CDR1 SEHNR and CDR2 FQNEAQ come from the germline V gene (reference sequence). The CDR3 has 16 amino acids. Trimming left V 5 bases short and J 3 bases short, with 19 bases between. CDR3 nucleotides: TGTGCCAGCAGCACTCCCCGGGACGCCCTAGACTATGGCTACACCTTC. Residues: CASSTPRDALDYGYTF.

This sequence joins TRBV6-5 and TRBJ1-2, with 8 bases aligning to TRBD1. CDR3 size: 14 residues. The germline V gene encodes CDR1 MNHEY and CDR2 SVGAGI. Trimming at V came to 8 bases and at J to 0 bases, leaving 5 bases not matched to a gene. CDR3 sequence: CASGDRISNYGYTF. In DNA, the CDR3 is TGTGCCAGCGGGGACAGGATCTCTAACTATGGCTACACCTTC.

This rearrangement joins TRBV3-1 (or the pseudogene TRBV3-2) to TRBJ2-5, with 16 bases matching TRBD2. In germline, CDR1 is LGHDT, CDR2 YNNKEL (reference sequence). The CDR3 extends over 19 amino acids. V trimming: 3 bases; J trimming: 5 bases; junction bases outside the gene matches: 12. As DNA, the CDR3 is TGTGCCAGCAGCCAGGGCGGGACTAGCGGGAGGGCCGTTAGGGAGACCCAGTACTTC. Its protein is CASSQGGTSGRAVRETQYF.

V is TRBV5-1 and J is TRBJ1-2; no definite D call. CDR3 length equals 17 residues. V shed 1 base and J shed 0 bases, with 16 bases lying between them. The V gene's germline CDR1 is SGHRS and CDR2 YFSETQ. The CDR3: CASSLLSPSFSNYGYTF. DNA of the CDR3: TGCGCCAGCAGCTTGTTGTCTCCGTCGTTCTCTAACTATGGCTACACCTTC.

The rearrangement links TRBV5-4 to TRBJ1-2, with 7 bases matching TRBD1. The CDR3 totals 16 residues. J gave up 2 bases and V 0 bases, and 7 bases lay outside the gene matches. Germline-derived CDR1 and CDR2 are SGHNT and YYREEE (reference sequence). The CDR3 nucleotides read TGTGCCAGCAGCTTGGGGGCAGGGGGTCTCAACTATGGCTACACCTTC. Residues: CASSLGAGGLNYGYTF.